The present TCR beta chain was sequenced within a study of Ad26.COV2.S vaccination and SARS-CoV-2 variants. About the research overall: In the study, Ad26.COV2.S was injected intramuscularly once, or twice 56 days apart.

The germline CDR1 and CDR2 sequences are SGDLS and YYNGEE. The CDR3 is 15 residues long. Trimming shortened V by 3 bases and J by 4 bases, and 16 bases separated the two germline ends. Treatment noted: some 20 received Ad26.COV2.S at low or high dose, single or two shots; 5 received placebo; per-sample allocation not given. The investigators took samples on day 63 after the first vaccine or placebo injection. At a Boston site, the person donating was an adult of 18-55 years. Clones were read by immunoSEQ multiplex PCR, and TCRdb kept only the in-frame ones, dropping some. The profile shows hundreds of thousands of clones, 88% of them singletons.

J is TRBJ2-5 and V is TRBV9; a possible D gene is TRBD2 (6 bases). This clonotype originated in a person aged 18 to 65 who received the Ad26.COV2.S COVID-19 vaccine or a placebo. The material was peripheral blood, obtained in a trial of Ad26.COV2.S vaccine versus placebo. The CDR3 spells CASSAHGGLGETQYF. CDR3 sequence (DNA): TGTGCCAGCAGCGCCCACGGGGGATTAGGAGAGACCCAGTACTTC. Based on the CDR3 plus reference TRBV9 and TRBJ2-5, the full variable domain is DSGVTQTPKHLITATGQRVTLRCSPRSGDLSVYWYQQSLDQGLQFLIQYYNGEERAKGNILERFSAQQFPDLHSELNLSSLELGDSALYFCASSAHGGLGETQYFGPGTRLLVL.